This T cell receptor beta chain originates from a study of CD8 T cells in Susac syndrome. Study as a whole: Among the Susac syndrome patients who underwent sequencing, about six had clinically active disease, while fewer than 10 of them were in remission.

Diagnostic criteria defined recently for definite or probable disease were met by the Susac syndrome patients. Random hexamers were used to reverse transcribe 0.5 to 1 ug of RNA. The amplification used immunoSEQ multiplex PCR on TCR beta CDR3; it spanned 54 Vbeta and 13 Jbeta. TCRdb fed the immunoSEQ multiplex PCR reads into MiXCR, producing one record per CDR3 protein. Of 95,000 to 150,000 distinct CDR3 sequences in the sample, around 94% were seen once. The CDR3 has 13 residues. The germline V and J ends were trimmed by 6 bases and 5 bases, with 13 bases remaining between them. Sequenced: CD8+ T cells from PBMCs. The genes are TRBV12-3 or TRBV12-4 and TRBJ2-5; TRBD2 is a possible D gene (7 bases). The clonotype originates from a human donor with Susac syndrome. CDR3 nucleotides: TGTGCCAGCAGCCCGGGGGGCCGGGAGACCCAGTACTTC. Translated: CASSPGGRETQYF.